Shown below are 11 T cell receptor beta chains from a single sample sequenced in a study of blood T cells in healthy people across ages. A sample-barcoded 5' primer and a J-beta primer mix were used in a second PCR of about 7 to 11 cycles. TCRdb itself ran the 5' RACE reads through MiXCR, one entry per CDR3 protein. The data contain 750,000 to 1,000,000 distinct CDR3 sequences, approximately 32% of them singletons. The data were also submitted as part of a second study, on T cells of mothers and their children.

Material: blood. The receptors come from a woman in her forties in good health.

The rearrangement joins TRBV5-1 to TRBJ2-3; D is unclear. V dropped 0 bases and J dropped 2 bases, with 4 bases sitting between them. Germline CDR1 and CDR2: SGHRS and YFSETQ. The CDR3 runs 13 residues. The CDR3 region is CASSLAATDTQYF. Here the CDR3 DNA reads TGCGCCAGCAGCTTGGCCGCCACAGATACGCAGTATTTT.

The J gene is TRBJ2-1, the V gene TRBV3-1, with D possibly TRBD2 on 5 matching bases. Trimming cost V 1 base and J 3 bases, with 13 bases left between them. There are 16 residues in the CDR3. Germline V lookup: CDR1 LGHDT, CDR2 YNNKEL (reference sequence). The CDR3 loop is CASSQGGNSDYNEQFF. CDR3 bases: TGTGCCAGCAGCCAAGGAGGGAACAGCGACTACAATGAGCAGTTCTTC.

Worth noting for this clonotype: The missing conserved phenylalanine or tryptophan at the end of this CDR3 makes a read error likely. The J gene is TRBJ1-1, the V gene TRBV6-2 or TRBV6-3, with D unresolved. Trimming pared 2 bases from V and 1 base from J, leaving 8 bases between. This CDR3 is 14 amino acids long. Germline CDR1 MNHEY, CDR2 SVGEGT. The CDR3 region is CASSYRATNTEAFC. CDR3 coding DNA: TGTGCCAGCAGTTACCGGGCCACGAACACTGAAGCTTTCTGT.

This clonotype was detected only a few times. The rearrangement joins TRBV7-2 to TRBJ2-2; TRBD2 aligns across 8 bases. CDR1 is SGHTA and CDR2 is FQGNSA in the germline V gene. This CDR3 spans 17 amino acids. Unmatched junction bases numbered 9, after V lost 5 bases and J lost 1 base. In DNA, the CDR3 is TGTGCCAGCAGCACCTACAAGCTAGCGGGGAACACCGGGGAGCTGTTTTTT. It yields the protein CASSTYKLAGNTGELFF.

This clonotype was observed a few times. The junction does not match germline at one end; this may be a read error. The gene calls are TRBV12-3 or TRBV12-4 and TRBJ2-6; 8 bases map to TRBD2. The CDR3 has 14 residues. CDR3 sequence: CTSSLSGGANVRTF. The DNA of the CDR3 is TGTACCAGCAGCCTATCGGGAGGGGCCAACGTCCGGACTTTC.

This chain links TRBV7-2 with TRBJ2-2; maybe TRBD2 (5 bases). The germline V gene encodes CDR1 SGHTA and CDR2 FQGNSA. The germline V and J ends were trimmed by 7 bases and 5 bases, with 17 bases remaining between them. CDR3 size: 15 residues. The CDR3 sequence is CASTPETTLTGELFF. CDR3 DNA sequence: TGTGCCAGCACCCCGGAGACTACTCTTACCGGGGAGCTGTTTTTT.

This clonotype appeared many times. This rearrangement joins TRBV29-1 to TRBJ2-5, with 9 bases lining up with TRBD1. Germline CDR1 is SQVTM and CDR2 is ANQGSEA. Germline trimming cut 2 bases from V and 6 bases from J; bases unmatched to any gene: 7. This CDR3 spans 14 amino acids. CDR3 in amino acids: CSVEKGQGSKTQYF. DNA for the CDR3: TGCAGCGTTGAAAAGGGACAGGGATCGAAGACCCAGTACTTC.

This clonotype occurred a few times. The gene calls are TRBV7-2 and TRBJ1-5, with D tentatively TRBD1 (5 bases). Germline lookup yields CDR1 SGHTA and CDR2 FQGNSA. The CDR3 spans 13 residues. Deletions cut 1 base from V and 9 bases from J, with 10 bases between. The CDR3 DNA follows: TGTGCCAGCAGCTTAGACCGGGGACGGCCCCAGCATTTT. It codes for CASSLDRGRPQHF.

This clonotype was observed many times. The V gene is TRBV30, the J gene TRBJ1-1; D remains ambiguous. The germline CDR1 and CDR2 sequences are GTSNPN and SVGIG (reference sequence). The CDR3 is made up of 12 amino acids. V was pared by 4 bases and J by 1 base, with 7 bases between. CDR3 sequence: CAWKAGNTEAFF. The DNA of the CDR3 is TGTGCCTGGAAGGCCGGGAACACTGAAGCTTTCTTT.

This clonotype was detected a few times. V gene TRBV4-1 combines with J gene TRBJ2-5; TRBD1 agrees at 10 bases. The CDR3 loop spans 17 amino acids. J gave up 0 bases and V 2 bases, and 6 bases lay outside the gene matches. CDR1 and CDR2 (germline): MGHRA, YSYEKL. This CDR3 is CASSQRGGQGYQETQYF. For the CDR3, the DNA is TGCGCCAGCAGCCAAAGAGGGGGACAGGGGTACCAAGAGACCCAGTACTTC.

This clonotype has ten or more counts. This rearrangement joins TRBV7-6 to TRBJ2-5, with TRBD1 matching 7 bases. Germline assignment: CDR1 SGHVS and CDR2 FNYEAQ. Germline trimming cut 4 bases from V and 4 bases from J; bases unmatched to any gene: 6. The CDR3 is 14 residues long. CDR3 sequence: CASSSRGRRETQYF. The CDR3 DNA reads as TGTGCCAGCAGCTCTAGGGGGCGACGAGAGACCCAGTACTTC.